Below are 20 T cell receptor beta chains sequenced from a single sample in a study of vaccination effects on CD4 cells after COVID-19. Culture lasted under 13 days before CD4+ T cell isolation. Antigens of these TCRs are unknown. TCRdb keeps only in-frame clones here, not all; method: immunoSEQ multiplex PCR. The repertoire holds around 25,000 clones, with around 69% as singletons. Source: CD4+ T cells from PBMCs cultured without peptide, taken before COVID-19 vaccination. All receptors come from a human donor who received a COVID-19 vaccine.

CDR3 in amino acids: CASSLTGRGEQYF. The DNA of the CDR3 is TGTGCCAGCAGCTTAACGGGACGGGGCGAGCAGTACTTC. The chain joins TRBV5-5 to TRBJ2-7; D is possibly TRBD1 or TRBD2 (5 bases each). CDR1 is SGHKS, CDR2 YYEKEE, per germline (reference sequence). The V and J ends lost 2 bases and 6 bases respectively, with 12 bases between them. This CDR3 comprises 13 residues.

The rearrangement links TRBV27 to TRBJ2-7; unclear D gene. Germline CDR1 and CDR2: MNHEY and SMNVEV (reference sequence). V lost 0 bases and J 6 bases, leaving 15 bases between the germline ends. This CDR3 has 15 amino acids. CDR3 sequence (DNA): TGTGCCAGCAGTTTATCAGGGCTAGTCTGGGCCGAGCAGTACTTC. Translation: CASSLSGLVWAEQYF.

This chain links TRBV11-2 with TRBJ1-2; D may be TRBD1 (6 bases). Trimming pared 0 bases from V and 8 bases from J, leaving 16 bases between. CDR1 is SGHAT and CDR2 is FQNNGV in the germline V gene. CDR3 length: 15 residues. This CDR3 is CASSLESGGAGGYTF. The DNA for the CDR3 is TGTGCCAGCAGCTTAGAATCGGGGGGCGCCGGGGGCTACACCTTC.

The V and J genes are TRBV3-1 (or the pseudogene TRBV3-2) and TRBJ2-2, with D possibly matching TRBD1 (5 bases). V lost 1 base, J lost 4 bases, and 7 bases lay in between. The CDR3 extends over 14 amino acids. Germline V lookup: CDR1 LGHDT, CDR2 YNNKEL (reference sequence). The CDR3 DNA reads TGTGCCAGCAGCCAAGGGGGCAGCACCGGGGAGCTGTTTTTT. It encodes CASSQGGSTGELFF.

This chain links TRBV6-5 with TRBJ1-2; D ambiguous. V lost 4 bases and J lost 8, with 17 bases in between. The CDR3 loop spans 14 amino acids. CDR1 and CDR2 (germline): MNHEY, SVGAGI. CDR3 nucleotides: TGTGCCAGCAGTTGGCGAGGCCAGCCTGGGGGCTACACCTTC. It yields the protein CASSWRGQPGGYTF.

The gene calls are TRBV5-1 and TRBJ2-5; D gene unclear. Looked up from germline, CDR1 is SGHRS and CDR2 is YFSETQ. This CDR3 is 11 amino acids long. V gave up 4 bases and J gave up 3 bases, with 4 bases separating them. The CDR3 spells CASSAEETQYF. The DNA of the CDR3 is TGCGCCAGCAGCGCAGAAGAGACCCAGTACTTC.

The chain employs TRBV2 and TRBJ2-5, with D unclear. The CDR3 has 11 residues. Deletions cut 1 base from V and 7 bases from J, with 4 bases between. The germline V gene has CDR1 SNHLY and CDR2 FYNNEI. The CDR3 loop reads CASSEVLTQYF. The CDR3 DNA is TGTGCCAGCAGTGAAGTTCTGACCCAGTACTTC.

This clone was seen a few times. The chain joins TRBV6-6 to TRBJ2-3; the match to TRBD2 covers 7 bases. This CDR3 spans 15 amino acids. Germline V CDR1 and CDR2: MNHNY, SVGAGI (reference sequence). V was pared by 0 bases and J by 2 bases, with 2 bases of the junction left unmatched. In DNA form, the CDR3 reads TGTGCCAGCAGTTACTCCGGGACTAACACAGATACGCAGTATTTT. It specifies CASSYSGTNTDTQYF.

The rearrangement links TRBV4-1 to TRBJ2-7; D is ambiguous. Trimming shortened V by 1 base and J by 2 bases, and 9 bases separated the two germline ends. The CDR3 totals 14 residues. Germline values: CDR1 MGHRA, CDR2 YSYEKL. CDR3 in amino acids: CASSQVAVPYEQYF. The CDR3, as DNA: TGCGCCAGCAGCCAAGTCGCGGTTCCCTACGAGCAGTACTTC.

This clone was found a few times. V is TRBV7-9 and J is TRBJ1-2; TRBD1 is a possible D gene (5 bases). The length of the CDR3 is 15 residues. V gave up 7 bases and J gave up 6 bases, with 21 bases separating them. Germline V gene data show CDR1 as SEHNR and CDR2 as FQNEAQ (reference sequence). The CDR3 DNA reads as TGTGCCAGCAACTTCATAACGGGGGGAAAGAATGGCTACACCTTC. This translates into CASNFITGGKNGYTF. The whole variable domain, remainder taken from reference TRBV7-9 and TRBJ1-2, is DTGVSQNPRHKITKRGQNVTFRCDPISEHNRLYWYRQTLGQGPEFLTYFQNEAQLEKSRLLSDRFSAERPKGSFSTLEIQRTEQGDSAMYLCASNFITGGKNGYTFGSGTRLTVV.

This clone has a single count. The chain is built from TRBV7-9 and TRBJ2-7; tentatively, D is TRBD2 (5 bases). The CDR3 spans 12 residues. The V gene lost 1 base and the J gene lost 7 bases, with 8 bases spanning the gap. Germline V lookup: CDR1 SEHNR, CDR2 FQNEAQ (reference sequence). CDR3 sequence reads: CASSLGTGEQYF. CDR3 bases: TGTGCCAGCAGCTTAGGCACGGGGGAGCAGTACTTC. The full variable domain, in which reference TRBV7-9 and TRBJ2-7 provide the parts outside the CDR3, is DTGVSQNPRHKITKRGQNVTFRCDPISEHNRLYWYRQTLGQGPEFLTYFQNEAQLEKSRLLSDRFSAERPKGSFSTLEIQRTEQGDSAMYLCASSLGTGEQYFGPGTRLTVT.

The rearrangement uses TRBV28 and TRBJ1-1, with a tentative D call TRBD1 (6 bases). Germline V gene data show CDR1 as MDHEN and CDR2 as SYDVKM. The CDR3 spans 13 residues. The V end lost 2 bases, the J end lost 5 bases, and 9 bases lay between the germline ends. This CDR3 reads CASSLMRGTEAFF. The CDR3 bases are TGTGCCAGCAGTTTAATGAGGGGGACTGAAGCTTTCTTT.

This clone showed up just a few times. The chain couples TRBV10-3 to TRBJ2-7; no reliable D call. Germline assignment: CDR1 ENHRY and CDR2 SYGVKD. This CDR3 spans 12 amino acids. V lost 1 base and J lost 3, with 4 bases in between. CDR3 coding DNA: TGTGCCATCAGTGAGTGGGGCTACGAGCAGTACTTC. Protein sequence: CAISEWGYEQYF.

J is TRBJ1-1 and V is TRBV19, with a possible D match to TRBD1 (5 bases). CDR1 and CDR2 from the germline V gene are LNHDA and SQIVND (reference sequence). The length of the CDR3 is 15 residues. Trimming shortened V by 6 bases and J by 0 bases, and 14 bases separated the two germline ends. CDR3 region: CASRKTATMNTEAFF. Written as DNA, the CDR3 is TGTGCCAGTAGGAAGACAGCGACTATGAACACTGAAGCTTTCTTT.

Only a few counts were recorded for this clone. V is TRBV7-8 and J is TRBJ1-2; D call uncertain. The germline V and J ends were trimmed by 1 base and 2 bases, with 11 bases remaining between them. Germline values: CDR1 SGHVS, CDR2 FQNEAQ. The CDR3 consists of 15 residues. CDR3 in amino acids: CASSLVSTKNYGYTF. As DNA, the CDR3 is TGTGCCAGCAGCTTAGTCTCTACGAAGAACTATGGCTACACCTTC.

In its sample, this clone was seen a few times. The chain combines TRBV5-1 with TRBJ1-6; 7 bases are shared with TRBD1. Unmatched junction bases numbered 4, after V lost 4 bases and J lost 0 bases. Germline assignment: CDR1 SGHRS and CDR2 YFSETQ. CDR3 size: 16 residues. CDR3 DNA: TGCGCCAGCAGCGCGACAGGGAGCTCCTATAATTCACCCCTCCACTTT. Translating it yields CASSATGSSYNSPLHF.

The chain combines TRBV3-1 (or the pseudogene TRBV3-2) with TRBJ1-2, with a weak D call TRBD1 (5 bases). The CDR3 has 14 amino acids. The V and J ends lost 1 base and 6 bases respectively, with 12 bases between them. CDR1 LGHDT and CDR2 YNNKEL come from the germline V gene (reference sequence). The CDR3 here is CASSQARGGDGYTF. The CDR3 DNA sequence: TGTGCCAGCAGCCAAGCTAGGGGAGGGGATGGCTACACCTTC.

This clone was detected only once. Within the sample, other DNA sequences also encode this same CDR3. The DNA for the CDR3 is TGTGCCAGCAGCTCACAGGGGACTGGAAACACCATATATTTT. Residues: CASSSQGTGNTIYF. V and J are TRBV11-2 and TRBJ1-3; 7 bases match TRBD1. V lost 4 bases to trimming and J lost 2 bases; unmatched junction nucleotides: 2. Per germline, CDR1 SGHAT and CDR2 FQNNGV. The CDR3 spans 14 residues.

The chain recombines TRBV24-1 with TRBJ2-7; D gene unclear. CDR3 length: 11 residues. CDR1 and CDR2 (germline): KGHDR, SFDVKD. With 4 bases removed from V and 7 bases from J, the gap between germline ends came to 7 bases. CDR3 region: CATSDSKEQYF. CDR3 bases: TGTGCCACCAGTGACTCAAAAGAGCAGTACTTC.

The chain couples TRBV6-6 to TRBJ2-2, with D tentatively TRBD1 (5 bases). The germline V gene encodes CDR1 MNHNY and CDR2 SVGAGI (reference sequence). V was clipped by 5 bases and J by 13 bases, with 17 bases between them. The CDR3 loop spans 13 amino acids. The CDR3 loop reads CASSPFRLQGLFF. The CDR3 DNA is TGTGCCAGCAGTCCTTTCCGCCTCCAGGGGCTGTTTTTT.